A selection of T cell receptor beta chains follows, all from one sample in a study of blood T cell repertoires in COVID-19. The method was immunoSEQ multiplex PCR; TCRdb's version includes in-frame clones alone and lacks a portion of them. Of some 130,000 clones detected, around nine tenths appear once; the ten largest clones hold around 4.6%. The specimen sequenced was peripheral blood. These receptors were collected from a man in his sixties with COVID-19, enrolled during active disease. Both conserved end residues are part of each CDR3. Each record gives: clone size, J gene, CDR3 length, D gene, V gene, CDR3 DNA, CDR3 protein. The D gene is left open where the match is weak. Expanded clones are given a class, and other clones once, few, many or no size at all.

>-|TRBJ2-2|13|-|TRBV24-1
TGTGCCACCTATGGACAGAACACCGGGGAGCTGTTTTTT
CATYGQNTGELFF
>few|TRBJ2-2|16|TRBD2|TRBV15
TGTGCCACCAGCAGAGATAGCGGGAGGGCCACCGGGGAGCTGTTTTTT
CATSRDSGRATGELFF
>-|TRBJ2-7|16|-|TRBV10-1
TGCGCCAGCAGTGAGTCGGCTAGCCGTGATGTGTACGAGCAGTACTTC
CASSESASRDVYEQYF
>-|TRBJ2-2|16|TRBD2|TRBV24-1
TGTGCCACCAGTGATGGAGCGGGAGTGAACACCGGGGAGCTGTTTTTT
CATSDGAGVNTGELFF
>-|TRBJ2-7|15|TRBD1|TRBV15
TGTGCCACCAGCAGAACCGGGACAGCTTTCTACGAGCAGTACTTC
CATSRTGTAFYEQYF
>-|TRBJ1-3|15|-|TRBV9
TGTGCCAGCAGTCCGGACTTGAGCTCTGGAAACACCATATATTTT
CASSPDLSSGNTIYF
>-|TRBJ1-4|14|TRBD1|TRBV2
TGTGCCAGCGCTGGGGACAGGGGGAATGAAAAACTGTTTTTT
CASAGDRGNEKLFF
>-|TRBJ2-7|14|-|TRBV19
TGTGCCACCCAGGGAAGGGGGAGCCCCTACGAGCAGTACTTC
CATQGRGSPYEQYF
>-|TRBJ2-1|13|TRBD2|TRBV7-7
TGTGCTAGCGGGCAGGGTACTTCCAATGAGCAGTTCTTC
CASGQGTSNEQFF
>-|TRBJ2-7|12|-|TRBV5-4
TGTGCCAGCAGCATGTACTCCTACGAGCAGTACTTC
CASSMYSYEQYF
>once|TRBJ2-2|21|TRBD2|TRBV5-3
TGTGCCAGAAGCTTGTCAGACCTCCCGGGACTAGCGGGAGGAGACACCGGGGAGCTGTTTTTT
CARSLSDLPGLAGGDTGELFF
>-|TRBJ1-3|15|-|TRBV12-2
TGTGCAAGTCGCGGGGGGGCCATCTCTGGAAACACCATATATTTT
CASRGGAISGNTIYF
>-|TRBJ2-5|14|TRBD2|TRBV28
TGTGCCAGCAAAACGGGAGGGCCCCAAGAGACCCAGTACTTC
CASKTGGPQETQYF
>-|TRBJ1-5|14|TRBD1|TRBV10-3
TGTGCCATCAGTCTTGGGACAGGGGGGCAGCCCCAGCATTTT
CAISLGTGGQPQHF
>-|TRBJ2-7|10|-|TRBV27
TGTGCCAGCGGCACCTACGAGCAGTACTTC
CASGTYEQYF
>-|TRBJ2-7|14|TRBD2|TRBV6-5
TGTGCCAGCAGGACTAGCGGGGACCTCTACGAGCAGTACTTC
CASRTSGDLYEQYF
>once|TRBJ2-1|15|-|TRBV7-2
TGTGCCAGCAGCTTCGCAGTAAATTCCTACAATGAGCAGTTCTTC
CASSFAVNSYNEQFF